Below are 8 T cell receptor beta chains sequenced from a single sample in a study of cytomegalovirus exposure and HLA in healthy donors. In the PCR, 60 Vbeta and 13 Jbeta primers were used. Produced via immunoSEQ multiplex PCR; TCRdb's table is partial and in-frame only. Of about 140,000 clones detected, roughly 79% appear once; the ten largest clones hold 1.4%. The specimen was PBMCs. Receptors were obtained from a man aged 30 to 45 in good health and CMV-seropositive.

DNA of the CDR3: TGTGCCAGCAGCTCACAGGGACAGAAAAACTATGGCTACACCTTC. This gives the protein CASSSQGQKNYGYTF. The chain employs TRBV7-9 and TRBJ1-2, with TRBD1 matching over 7 bases. Looked up from germline, CDR1 is SEHNR and CDR2 is FQNEAQ (reference sequence). V dropped 4 bases and J dropped 2; count of bases not matched to a gene: 7. The CDR3 extends over 15 amino acids.

This chain links TRBV2 with TRBJ2-2; tentative D call: TRBD2 (7 bases). Germline CDR1 is SNHLY and CDR2 is FYNNEI. CDR3 size: 15 residues. V was trimmed by 6 bases and J by 3 bases, leaving 14 bases between them. CDR3 sequence reads: CASRRGGGDTGELFF. The CDR3 region has the DNA TGTGCCAGCAGGCGAGGGGGAGGGGACACCGGGGAGCTGTTTTTT. Looking up the rest from reference TRBV2 and TRBJ2-2 gives the full variable domain: EPEVTQTPSHQVTQMGQEVILRCVPISNHLYFYWYRQILGQKVEFLVSFYNNEISEKSEIFDDQFSVERPDGSNFTLKIRSTKLEDSAMYFCASRRGGGDTGELFFGEGSRLTVL.

The chain has TRBV7-9 and TRBJ1-1; 9 bases agree with TRBD1. The CDR3 consists of 14 residues. Germline CDR1 and CDR2: SEHNR and FQNEAQ (reference sequence). V dropped 1 base and J dropped 6; count of bases not matched to a gene: 3. CDR3 DNA: TGTGCCAGCAGCTTAGTGACAGGGGGGTCTGAAGCTTTCTTT. The encoded protein is CASSLVTGGSEAFF.

The chain joins TRBV4-1 to TRBJ2-1, with 10 bases that match TRBD2. The germline V gene encodes CDR1 MGHRA and CDR2 YSYEKL. The CDR3 has 16 residues. The V and J ends lost 1 base and 7 bases, in that order; junction bases with no gene match: 7. The CDR3: CASSQARAGGTNEQFF. Written as DNA, the CDR3 is TGCGCCAGCAGCCAAGCGCGAGCGGGGGGGACGAATGAGCAGTTCTTC.

This CDR3 reads CASSSGPSPQETQYF. CDR3 bases: TGTGCCAGCAGCTCTGGCCCGTCCCCTCAAGAGACCCAGTACTTC. The chain recombines TRBV6-1 with TRBJ2-5; D gene uncertain. V was pared by 6 bases and J by 2 bases, with 16 bases between. The CDR3 sequence is 15 residues long. The germline V gene has CDR1 MNHNS and CDR2 SASEGT.

The chain has TRBV4-1 and TRBJ1-2; TRBD1 agrees at 8 bases. Germline CDR1 and CDR2: MGHRA and YSYEKL. V was pared by 1 base and J by 6 bases, with 10 bases of the junction left unmatched. The CDR3 runs to 16 residues. In DNA, the CDR3 is TGCGCCAGCAGCCAAGGAATTCAGGGGGCGCGAGATGGCTACACCTTC. Protein product: CASSQGIQGARDGYTF.

This clone was recorded once. The V and J genes are TRBV5-4 and TRBJ2-7; tentative D call: TRBD1 (6 bases). The CDR3 length is 14 residues. V was clipped by 2 bases and J by 0 bases, with 9 bases between them. Germline CDR1 SGHNT, CDR2 YYREEE (reference sequence). CDR3 sequence: CASSLDRRSYEQYF. The CDR3 region has the DNA TGTGCCAGCAGCTTAGACAGGCGCTCCTACGAGCAGTACTTC.

The chain joins TRBV6-1 to TRBJ2-7, with 8 bases fitting TRBD2. Trimming took 2 bases from V and 4 from J; bases not matched to a gene: 10. The CDR3 sequence is 16 residues long. The germline V gene has CDR1 MNHNS and CDR2 SASEGT. The CDR3 reads CASSEMAGGRGYEQYF. CDR3 nucleotide sequence: TGTGCCAGCAGTGAAATGGCGGGAGGACGGGGATACGAGCAGTACTTC.